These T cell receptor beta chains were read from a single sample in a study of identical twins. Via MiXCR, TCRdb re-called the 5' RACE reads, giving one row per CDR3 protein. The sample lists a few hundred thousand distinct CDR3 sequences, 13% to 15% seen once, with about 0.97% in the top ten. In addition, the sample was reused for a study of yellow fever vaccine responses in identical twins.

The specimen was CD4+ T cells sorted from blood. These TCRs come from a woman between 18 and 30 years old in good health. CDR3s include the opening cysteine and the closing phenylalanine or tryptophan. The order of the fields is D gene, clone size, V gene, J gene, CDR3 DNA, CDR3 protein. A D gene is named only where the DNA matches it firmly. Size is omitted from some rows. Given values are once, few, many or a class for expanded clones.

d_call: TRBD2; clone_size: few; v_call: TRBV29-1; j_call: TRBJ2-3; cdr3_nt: TGCAGCGTAATAGCGGGAGGAAAGGATACGCAGTATTTT; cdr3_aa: CSVIAGGKDTQYF
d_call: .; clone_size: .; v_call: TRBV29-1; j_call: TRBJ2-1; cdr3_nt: TGCAGTGGGGGGTGGAATGAGCAGTTCTTC; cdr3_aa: CSGGWNEQFF
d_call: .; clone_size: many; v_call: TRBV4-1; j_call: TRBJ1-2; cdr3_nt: TGCGCCAGCAGCCAGGCAGACAGCCACTATGGCTACACCTTC; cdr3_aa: CASSQADSHYGYTF
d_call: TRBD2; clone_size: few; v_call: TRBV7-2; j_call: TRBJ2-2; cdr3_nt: TGTGCCAGCAGCCCCTCCAGAGGGACTAAGAACACCGGGGAGCTGTTTTTT; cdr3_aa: CASSPSRGTKNTGELFF
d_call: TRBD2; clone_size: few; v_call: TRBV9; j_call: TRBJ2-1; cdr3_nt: TGTGCCAGCAGCGTCGGACCCGGGACTAGCGGGAATGAGCAGTTCTTC; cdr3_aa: CASSVGPGTSGNEQFF
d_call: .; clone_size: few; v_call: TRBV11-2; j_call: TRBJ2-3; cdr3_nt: TGTGCCAGCAGCTCCCTTCACTCCGGGACAACTAGCACAGATACGCAGTATTTT; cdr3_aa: CASSSLHSGTTSTDTQYF
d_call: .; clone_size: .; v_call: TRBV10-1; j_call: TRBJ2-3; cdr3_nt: TGCGCCAGCAGTGAGAGGTCAGCCGATACGCAGTATTTT; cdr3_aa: CASSERSADTQYF
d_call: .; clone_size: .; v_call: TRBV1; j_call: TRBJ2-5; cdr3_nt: TGCACCAGCAGCCGACAAGAGACCCAGTACTTC; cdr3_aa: CTSSRQETQYF
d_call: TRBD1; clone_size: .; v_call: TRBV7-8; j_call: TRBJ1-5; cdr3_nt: TGTGCCAGCAGCTTAGTGGGAGACAGGGGCGAGCATTTT; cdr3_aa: CASSLVGDRGEHF
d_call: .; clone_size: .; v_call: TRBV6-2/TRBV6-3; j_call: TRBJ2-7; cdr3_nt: TGTGCCAGCAGTTACTCGTCCTACTACGAGCAGTACTTC; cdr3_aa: CASSYSSYYEQYF
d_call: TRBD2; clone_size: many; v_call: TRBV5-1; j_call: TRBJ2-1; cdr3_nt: TGCGCCAGCAGCTTCGGGACTAGCAATGAGCAGTTCTTC; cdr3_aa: CASSFGTSNEQFF
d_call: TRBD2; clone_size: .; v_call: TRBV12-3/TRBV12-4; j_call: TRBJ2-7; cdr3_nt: TGTGCCAGCAGTTCGAGCGGGAGGACTTGGGAGCAGTACTTC; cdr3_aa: CASSSSGRTWEQYF
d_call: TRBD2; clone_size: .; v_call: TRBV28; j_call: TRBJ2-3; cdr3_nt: TGTGCCAGCAACGGGAGGGCCATAGATACGCAGTATTTT; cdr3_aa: CASNGRAIDTQYF
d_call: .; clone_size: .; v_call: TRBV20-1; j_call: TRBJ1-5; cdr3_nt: TGCAGTGCTAGAGATCCTAGGGATAGCAATCAGCCCCAGCATTTT; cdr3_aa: CSARDPRDSNQPQHF